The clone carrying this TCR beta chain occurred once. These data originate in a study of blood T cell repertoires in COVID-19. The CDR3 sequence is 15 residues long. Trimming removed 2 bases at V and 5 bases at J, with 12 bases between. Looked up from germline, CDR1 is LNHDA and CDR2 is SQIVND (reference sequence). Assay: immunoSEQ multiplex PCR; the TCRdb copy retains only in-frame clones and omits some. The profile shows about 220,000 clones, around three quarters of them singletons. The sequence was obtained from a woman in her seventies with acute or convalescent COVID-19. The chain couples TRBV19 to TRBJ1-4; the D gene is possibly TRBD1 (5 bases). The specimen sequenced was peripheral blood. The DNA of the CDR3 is TGTGCCAGTAGTATAAGCAGGGCGGCGAATGAAAAACTGTTTTTT. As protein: CASSISRAANEKLFF.